The 17 T cell receptor beta chains below come from one sample, sequenced in a study of blood T cell repertoires in COVID-19. Produced via immunoSEQ multiplex PCR; TCRdb's table is partial and in-frame only. Of some 50,000 clones in the sample, 82% are singletons; the top ten hold 11% to 15%. The sample taken for sequencing was peripheral blood. Every receptor here comes from a human donor in a cohort sampled during active COVID-19.

J is TRBJ1-1 and V is TRBV3-1 (or the pseudogene TRBV3-2); TRBD1 might be the D (5 bases). The CDR3 is 14 residues long. The germline CDR1 and CDR2 sequences are LGHDT and YNNKEL (reference sequence). Trimming cost V 2 bases and J 6 bases, with 13 bases left between them. The DNA for the CDR3 is TGTGCCAGCAGCCAATTAGGGGTTGAATCTGAAGCTTTCTTT. This gives the protein CASSQLGVESEAFF.

This clone has a single count. This chain uses TRBV7-8 with TRBJ2-1, with TRBD2 as a possible D gene (6 bases). The V end lost 5 bases, the J end lost 6 bases, and 17 bases lay between the germline ends. CDR3 length: 15 amino acids. Germline V gene sequence: CDR1 SGHVS, CDR2 FQNEAQ. CDR3 sequence reads: CASSGKGGIGNEQFF. CDR3 DNA sequence: TGTGCCAGCAGCGGAAAAGGCGGGATTGGCAATGAGCAGTTCTTC.

The V call is TRBV7-2, the J call TRBJ2-3; D unclear. The germline CDR1 and CDR2 sequences are SGHTA and FQGNSA. Trimming stripped 1 base from V and 5 bases from J, with 7 bases between. The length of the CDR3 is 13 residues. CDR3 protein: CASSLGLRDTQYF. DNA of the CDR3: TGTGCCAGCAGCTTAGGTCTCAGAGATACGCAGTATTTT.

The genes are TRBV7-9 and TRBJ2-1; TRBD1 agrees at 7 bases. Trimming at V came to 5 bases and at J to 6 bases, leaving 13 bases not matched to a gene. The CDR3 extends over 16 amino acids. CDR1 SEHNR and CDR2 FQNEAQ come from the germline V gene (reference sequence). CDR3 DNA sequence: TGTGCCAGCAGCCCAGAGGGACAGCGCAGGGGCAATGAGCAGTTCTTC. Translating it yields CASSPEGQRRGNEQFF.

This chain links TRBV4-3 with TRBJ1-3; no reliable D call. This CDR3 is 15 amino acids long. Germline CDR1 and CDR2: LGHNA and YSLEER. Trimming cost V 1 base and J 2 bases, with 9 bases left between them. CDR3 sequence: CASSQGATAGNTIYF. DNA of the CDR3: TGCGCCAGCAGCCAAGGGGCTACGGCTGGAAACACCATATATTTT.

The rearrangement links TRBV19 to TRBJ2-3; TRBD2 agrees at 8 bases. Germline V gene sequence: CDR1 LNHDA, CDR2 SQIVND (reference sequence). The CDR3 consists of 17 residues. Unmatched junction bases numbered 13, after V lost 5 bases and J lost 3 bases. The CDR3 DNA reads as TGTGCCAGTAGTTTGAGCGGGGGCCACTTAGGGACAGATACGCAGTATTTT. Amino acids: CASSLSGGHLGTDTQYF.

The rearrangement links TRBV18 to TRBJ2-2; maybe TRBD1 (5 bases). V gave up 8 bases and J gave up 2 bases, with 21 bases separating them. CDR3 length equals 17 residues. CDR1 and CDR2 from the germline V gene are KGHSH and LQKENI. This CDR3 is CASQTLDGAINTGELFF. The CDR3 bases are TGTGCCAGCCAGACGCTCGATGGGGCTATAAACACCGGGGAGCTGTTTTTT.

The rearrangement joins TRBV18 to TRBJ1-2; TRBD1 is a possible D gene (5 bases). Germline-derived CDR1 and CDR2 are KGHSH and LQKENI. This CDR3 has 13 amino acids. Trimming left V 4 bases short and J 1 base short, with 7 bases between. For the CDR3, the DNA is TGTGCCAGCTCACAAGACAGTAACTATGGCTACACCTTC. It codes for CASSQDSNYGYTF.

This CDR3 reads CASTTGGLAGTGEQFF. CDR3 in DNA: TGTGCCAGCACCACGGGGGGGCTAGCGGGTACTGGAGAGCAGTTCTTC. The V and J genes are TRBV5-4 and TRBJ2-1, with 8 bases fitting TRBD2. Germline V CDR1 and CDR2: SGHNT, YYREEE (reference sequence). CDR3 length: 16 amino acids. V shed 6 bases, J shed 10 bases, and the junction held 18 bases outside the gene matches.

J is TRBJ2-7 and V is TRBV9; D unclear. The CDR3 has 15 amino acids. The germline V and J ends were trimmed by 0 bases and 2 bases, with 12 bases remaining between them. Germline-derived CDR1 and CDR2 are SGDLS and YYNGEE. This chain's CDR3 is CASSVAHGAPYEQYF. The CDR3 DNA follows: TGTGCCAGCAGCGTAGCTCACGGAGCCCCCTACGAGCAGTACTTC.

This clone appeared a single time. The chain recombines TRBV2 with TRBJ2-3; possible D gene TRBD1, 5 bases. V lost 8 bases and J lost 0, with 6 bases in between. CDR1 is SNHLY, CDR2 FYNNEI, per germline. The CDR3 extends over 12 amino acids. The CDR3 sequence is CASGASTDTQYF. CDR3 DNA: TGTGCCAGCGGGGCAAGCACAGATACGCAGTATTTT.

The V gene is TRBV13, the J gene TRBJ2-5, with 11 bases identical to TRBD2. The CDR3 extends over 17 amino acids. Unmatched junction bases numbered 7, after V lost 4 bases and J lost 0 bases. Germline V gene sequence: CDR1 PRHDT, CDR2 FYEKMQ (reference sequence). The chain's CDR3 is CASSWKLAGAYQETQYF. In DNA form, the CDR3 reads TGTGCCAGCAGCTGGAAACTAGCGGGGGCCTACCAAGAGACCCAGTACTTC.

V is TRBV4-3 and J is TRBJ1-2; D possibly corresponds to TRBD1 (6 bases). Germline V lookup: CDR1 LGHNA, CDR2 YSLEER. The CDR3 runs to 13 residues. V was shortened by 4 bases and J by 8 bases, with 14 bases between the two germline ends. Here the CDR3 reads CASSRTGWGGYTF. In DNA form, the CDR3 reads TGCGCCAGCAGCCGCACAGGGTGGGGAGGCTACACCTTC.

The chain carries TRBV19 and TRBJ2-7, with D possibly TRBD1 on 6 matching bases. CDR3 size: 15 residues. Germline loops: CDR1 LNHDA, CDR2 SQIVND (reference sequence). V lost 3 bases and J 2 bases, leaving 14 bases between the germline ends. CDR3 sequence (DNA): TGTGCCAGTAGTATCTCCGCGACAGGAACCTACGAGCAGTACTTC. It codes for CASSISATGTYEQYF.

This chain joins TRBV5-1 and TRBJ2-5, with D possibly TRBD2 on 5 matching bases. Germline lookup yields CDR1 SGHRS and CDR2 YFSETQ. V shed 0 bases and J shed 5 bases, with 14 bases lying between them. CDR3 length: 15 amino acids. CDR3 sequence reads: CASSLVVGADETQYF. CDR3 in DNA: TGCGCCAGCAGCTTGGTGGTAGGAGCGGACGAGACCCAGTACTTC. The complete variable domain, with remaining parts taken from reference TRBV5-1 and TRBJ2-5, reads KAGVTQTPRYLIKTRGQQVTLSCSPISGHRSVSWYQQTPGQGLQFLFEYFSETQRNKGNFPGRFSGRQFSNSRSEMNVSTLELGDSALYLCASSLVVGADETQYFGPGTRLLVL.

V usage is TRBV9 and J usage is TRBJ2-3; TRBD2 might be the D (5 bases). Trimming stripped 3 bases from V and 0 bases from J, with 14 bases between. Germline V gene lookup returns CDR1 SGDLS and CDR2 YYNGEE. The CDR3 loop spans 16 amino acids. This CDR3 reads CASSDGLTVSTDTQYF. In DNA, the CDR3 is TGTGCCAGCAGCGACGGACTCACTGTGAGCACAGATACGCAGTATTTT.

CDR3 DNA: TGTGCCAGCTCATCCGACACGGTGGACAATCAGCCCCAGCATTTT. Translated, it gives CASSSDTVDNQPQHF. The chain uses TRBV18 and TRBJ1-5; no reliable D call. The CDR3 has 15 amino acids. V was clipped by 5 bases and J by 3 bases, with 14 bases between them. Per germline, CDR1 KGHSH and CDR2 LQKENI. Full variable domain (outside the CDR3, taken from reference TRBV18 and TRBJ1-5): NAGVMQNPRHLVRRRGQEARLRCSPMKGHSHVYWYRQLPEEGLKFMVYLQKENIIDESGMPKERFSAEFPKEGPSILRIQQVVRGDSAAYFCASSSDTVDNQPQHFGDGTRLSIL.